The clone carrying this T cell receptor beta chain occurred a few times. Its cognate antigen is unknown. The PCR contained 60 Vbeta and 13 Jbeta primers. The method was immunoSEQ multiplex PCR; TCRdb's version includes in-frame clones alone and lacks a portion of them. The table records around 150,000 clones, about 9.1% of them present only once. This sample is drawn from a study of cytomegalovirus exposure and HLA in healthy donors. Study-wide results and caveats: Both high specificity and high sensitivity reportedly marked the classifier's diagnosis of cytomegalovirus status.

The CDR3 loop spans 17 amino acids. The V end lost 0 bases, the J end lost 4 bases, and 16 bases lay between the germline ends. Germline V CDR1 and CDR2: MGHRA, YSYEKL. This receptor was obtained from a woman between 35 and 50 years old in good health and CMV-seropositive. Material for sequencing was PBMCs. The rearrangement links TRBV4-1 to TRBJ1-5; a possible D gene is TRBD1 (5 bases). CDR3 nucleotides: TGCGCCAGCAGCCAAGAGGCCTGGGACTGGGCAAATCAGCCCCAGCATTTT. It translates to CASSQEAWDWANQPQHF.